The next 5 T cell receptor beta chains were all read from a single sample in a study of identical twins (dated by TCRdb to about 2016). To prepare the library, 5' RACE was applied. These reads were obtained on an Illumina HiSeq 2000. The public reads were reanalyzed by TCRdb: fastp trimming at Q25, MiXCR alignment, in-frame beta chains only. Entries that share a CDR3 protein sequence are merged under the most common genes and DNA. This sample holds some 630,000 distinct CDR3 sequences; roughly 6.6% were observed only once. Roughly 1.6% of the sample is taken by the ten largest. The sample was also reused in another study, on yellow fever vaccine responses in identical twins.

The source material was PBMCs. These receptors were collected from a young woman in good health.

V and J are TRBV25-1 and TRBJ2-1; 7 nucleotides agree with TRBD2. The CDR3 consists of 16 residues. Per germline, CDR1 MGHDK and CDR2 SYGVNS. J was trimmed by 7 bases and V by 0 bases; bases with no gene match: 9. CDR3 in DNA: TGTGCCAGCAGTGAATATCTTTCAGGGAGGGGAAATGAGCAGTTCTTC. This codes for CASSEYLSGRGNEQFF.

CDR3 nucleotides: TGCAGTGCCGGGGCCCCTAGCGGGGACACAGATACGCAGTATTTT. The encoded protein is CSAGAPSGDTDTQYF. The V and J genes are TRBV20-1 and TRBJ2-3; 9 bases line up with TRBD2. There are 15 residues in the CDR3. J was trimmed by 2 bases and V by 6 bases; bases with no gene match: 9. Germline V gene sequence: CDR1 DFQATT, CDR2 SNEGSKA (reference sequence).

The chain joins TRBV7-2 to TRBJ1-6; TRBD1 might be the D (5 bases). The CDR3 sequence is 14 residues long. CDR1 SGHTA and CDR2 FQGNSA come from the germline V gene. V was pared by 3 bases and J by 8 bases, with 11 bases between. The CDR3 sequence is CASSFWGYDSPLHF. In DNA form, the CDR3 reads TGTGCCAGCAGCTTTTGGGGGTATGATTCACCCCTCCACTTT.

This chain connects TRBV21-1 to TRBJ2-1; the listed D gene, TRBD2, was not tested against the DNA. TRBV21-1 is given as a pseudogene. This CDR3 contains 20 residues. The CDR3: CASSAPGRLAESLWGDEQFF. The CDR3 coding sequence is TGTGCCAGCAGCGCCCCTGGGAGGCTAGCGGAGAGCCTTTGGGGGGATGAGCAGTTCTTC.

The chain combines TRBV24-1 with TRBJ2-1; D is unresolved. The CDR3 has 15 residues. Per germline, CDR1 KGHDR and CDR2 SFDVKD. Trimming shortened V by 4 bases and J by 0 bases, and 9 bases separated the two germline ends. CDR3 coding DNA: TGTGCCACCAGTGAAACAGCGAGCTCCTACAATGAGCAGTTCTTC. Its translation is CATSETASSYNEQFF.